Sequencing of this T cell receptor beta chain was carried out in a study of technical replicates of blood from a handful of donors. TCRdb's copy holds only in-frame clones and misses some; the assay was immunoSEQ multiplex PCR. The sample carries approximately 90,000 clones, approximately 95% recorded once. This TCR was recovered from a human donor in good health. The sample taken for sequencing was T cells isolated from PBMCs.

CDR3 sequence: CASSSWQGLSETQYF. In DNA, the CDR3 is TGCGCCAGCAGCTCCTGGCAGGGGCTTTCGGAGACCCAGTACTTC. This rearrangement joins TRBV5-1 to TRBJ2-5, with D possibly being TRBD1 (6 bases). The V gene's germline CDR1 is SGHRS and CDR2 YFSETQ. V lost 3 bases and J 5 bases, leaving 17 bases between the germline ends. This CDR3 is 15 amino acids long. The entire variable domain, with the rest obtained from reference TRBV5-1 and TRBJ2-5, is as follows: KAGVTQTPRYLIKTRGQQVTLSCSPISGHRSVSWYQQTPGQGLQFLFEYFSETQRNKGNFPGRFSGRQFSNSRSEMNVSTLELGDSALYLCASSSWQGLSETQYFGPGTRLLVL.